These 8 T cell receptor beta chains share one sample of origin, sequenced in a study of shared clonotypes between healthy human individuals. Data came from immunoSEQ multiplex PCR; TCRdb stores just in-frame clones and leaves some out. The sample holds 2 million to 2.5 million clones, 85% to 95% seen once. Sequenced: naive CD4+ T cells from PBMCs. The sample's subset: CD45RA+ positively selected. The receptors derive from a man between 18 and 29 years old in good health. Some clones in this sample may be carry-over from other donors' samples.

V gene TRBV6-5 combines with J gene TRBJ1-4; D is uncertain. The CDR3 is 14 amino acids. V was cut by 6 bases and J by 4 bases, with 12 bases left in between. Germline CDR1 is MNHEY and CDR2 is SVGAGI. The CDR3 here is CASSQTRINEKLFF. CDR3 in DNA: TGTGCCAGCAGCCAGACGAGGATTAATGAAAAACTGTTTTTT.

The genes are TRBV11-1 and TRBJ2-2; a weak D match, TRBD2 (7 bases). From germline, CDR1 is SGHAT and CDR2 FQDESV (reference sequence). V dropped 2 bases and J dropped 3 bases, with 13 bases sitting between them. CDR3 length: 16 residues. CDR3 region: CASSLNQGGDTGELFF. The CDR3 DNA reads as TGTGCCAGCAGCTTAAACCAAGGGGGGGACACCGGGGAGCTGTTTTTT.

This chain links TRBV4-1 with TRBJ1-4; TRBD1 matches at 7 bases. This CDR3 has 15 amino acids. In germline, CDR1 is MGHRA, CDR2 YSYEKL. The V segment lost 0 bases and the J segment 2 bases; nucleotides outside the gene matches: 0. This CDR3 is CASSQEGQTNEKLFF. The DNA of the CDR3 is TGCGCCAGCAGCCAAGAGGGACAGACTAATGAAAAACTGTTTTTT.

In the case of this clone: Other nucleotide sequences from this sample produce the same CDR3. The rearrangement links TRBV5-4 to TRBJ2-1, with TRBD2 matching over 8 bases. CDR1 is SGHNT, CDR2 YYREEE, per germline (reference sequence). Trimming took 3 bases from V and 2 from J; bases not matched to a gene: 4. This CDR3 region has 15 residues. CDR3 residues: CASSSPSGPYNEQFF. The CDR3, as DNA: TGTGCCAGCAGCTCCCCTAGCGGGCCCTACAATGAGCAGTTCTTC.

This chain uses TRBV5-1 with TRBJ1-1, with D hard to call. The CDR3 has 11 residues. Per the germline V gene, CDR1 is SGHRS and CDR2 is YFSETQ. The V gene lost 1 base and the J gene lost 7 bases, with 5 bases spanning the gap. CDR3 residues: CASSLKDEAFF. The CDR3 DNA reads TGCGCCAGCAGCTTGAAGGATGAAGCTTTCTTT.

Only a few counts were recorded for this clone. This chain joins TRBV19 and TRBJ2-7; 7 bases map to TRBD2. V lost 3 bases and J lost 7; bases outside the gene matches: 9. Germline lookup yields CDR1 LNHDA and CDR2 SQIVND (reference sequence). The CDR3 covers 14 residues. The CDR3 is CASSIGGTRWEQYF. The CDR3 nucleotides are TGTGCCAGTAGTATCGGGGGGACCCGGTGGGAGCAGTACTTC.

The V call is TRBV14, the J call TRBJ2-1; 13 bases fit TRBD2. V dropped 5 bases and J dropped 5; count of bases not matched to a gene: 9. This CDR3 has 17 amino acids. CDR1 SGHDN and CDR2 FVKESK come from the germline V gene. The CDR3 DNA follows: TGTGCCAGCAGCGGACGGACTAGCGGGAGAATCCACAATGAGCAGTTCTTC. Its protein product is CASSGRTSGRIHNEQFF.

This sequence joins TRBV5-1 and TRBJ2-1; D is possibly TRBD2 (6 bases). This CDR3 spans 16 amino acids. V lost 4 bases to trimming and J lost 2 bases, with 16 bases between them. Germline V gives CDR1 SGHRS, CDR2 YFSETQ. This CDR3 reads CASSPWGENAYNEQFF. Written as DNA, the CDR3 is TGCGCCAGCAGCCCCTGGGGGGAAAATGCCTACAATGAGCAGTTCTTC.